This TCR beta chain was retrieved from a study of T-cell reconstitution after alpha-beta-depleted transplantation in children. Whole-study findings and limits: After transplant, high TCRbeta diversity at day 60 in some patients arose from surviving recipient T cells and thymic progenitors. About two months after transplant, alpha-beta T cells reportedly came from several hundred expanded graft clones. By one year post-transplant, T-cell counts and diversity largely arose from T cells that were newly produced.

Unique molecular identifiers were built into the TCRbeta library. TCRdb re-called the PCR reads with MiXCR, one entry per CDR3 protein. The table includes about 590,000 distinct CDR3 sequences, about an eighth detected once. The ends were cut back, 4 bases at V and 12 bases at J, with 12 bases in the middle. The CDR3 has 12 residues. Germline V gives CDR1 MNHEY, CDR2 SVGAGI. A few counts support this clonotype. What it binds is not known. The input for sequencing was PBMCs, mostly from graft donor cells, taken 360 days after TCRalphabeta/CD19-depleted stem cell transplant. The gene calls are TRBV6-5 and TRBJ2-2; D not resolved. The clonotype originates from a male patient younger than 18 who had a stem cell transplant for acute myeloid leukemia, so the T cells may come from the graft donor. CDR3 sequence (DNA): TGTGCCAGCAGTTCTGGCCAGGTTAAGCTGTTTTTT. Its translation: CASSSGQVKLFF.